This T cell receptor (beta chain) was obtained from a study of graft-versus-host responses after intestinal transplantation. Study background: Transplants given to recipients were multivisceral, liver-intestinal, or isolated intestinal. The study gave all recipients anti-thymocyte globulin induction, then tacrolimus and steroids for approximately three years. Findings and caveats of the study: Ileal or blood samples showed some GvH clones first, and such clones were also found in recipient marrow. Allografts from individuals with graft-donor T cell macrochimerism displayed high graft-versus-host to host-versus-graft clonal ratios.

Produced via immunoSEQ multiplex PCR; TCRdb's table is partial and in-frame only. The sample has about 97,000 clones, 91% seen once. V gave up 1 base and J gave up 8 bases, with 11 bases separating them. This CDR3 region has 14 residues. Germline V gene lookup returns CDR1 SEHNR and CDR2 FQNEAQ (reference sequence). About this clone itself: The antigen is unknown.

This chain joins TRBV7-9 and TRBJ1-4; D unclear. The clonotype comes from a human donor who was the organ donor for an intestinal transplant. The sequences come from unstimulated CD4+ T cells sorted from spleen or lymph node cells, collected before transplant. The CDR3 loop reads CASSLGTIREKLFF. CDR3 bases: TGTGCCAGCAGCTTAGGGACTATTAGAGAAAAACTGTTTTTT.